The subject of this entry is one T cell receptor (beta chain). This entry is derived from a study of blood T cell repertoires in COVID-19. Study context: Sources were T cells, B-cell-depleted T cells, or PBMCs; the material itself was cDNA or gDNA.

Clones were read by immunoSEQ multiplex PCR, and TCRdb kept only the in-frame ones, dropping some. The table has tens of thousands of clones, roughly four fifths seen once; the top ten hold 12% to 15%. The specimen was peripheral blood. The TCR was taken from a human donor with acute or convalescent COVID-19. The donor label of this sample is uncertain.

The CDR3 bases are TGTGCCAGCAGTGAAGGGCGGGACCACACTTTCTACGAGCAGTACTTC. Translation: CASSEGRDHTFYEQYF. The chain carries TRBV2 and TRBJ2-7; tentative D call: TRBD2 (6 bases). The V end was cut by 1 base, the J end by 3 bases, with 16 bases between. The CDR3 runs to 16 residues. Germline CDR1 reads SNHLY; CDR2 reads FYNNEI.